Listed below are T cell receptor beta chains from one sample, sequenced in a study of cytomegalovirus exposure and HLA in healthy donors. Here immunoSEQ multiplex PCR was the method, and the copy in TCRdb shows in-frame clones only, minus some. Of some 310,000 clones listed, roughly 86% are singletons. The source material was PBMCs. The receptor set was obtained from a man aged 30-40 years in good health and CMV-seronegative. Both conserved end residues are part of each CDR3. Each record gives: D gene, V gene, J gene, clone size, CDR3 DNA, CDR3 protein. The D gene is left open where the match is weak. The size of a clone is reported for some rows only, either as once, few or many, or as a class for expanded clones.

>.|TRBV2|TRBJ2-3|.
TGTGCCAGCAGTTCGGGACTCCTGGATACGCAGTATTTT
CASSSGLLDTQYF
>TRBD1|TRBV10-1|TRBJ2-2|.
TGCGCCAGCAGTGGAGGGACAGAGGCGAACACCGGGGAGCTGTTTTTT
CASSGGTEANTGELFF
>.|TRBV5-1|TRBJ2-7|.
TGCGCCAGCAGCTTGGGTACAGGCTACGAGCAGTACTTC
CASSLGTGYEQYF
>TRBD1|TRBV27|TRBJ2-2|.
TGTGCCAGCAGTAGGGACAGGGTGACCGGGGAGCTGTTTTTT
CASSRDRVTGELFF
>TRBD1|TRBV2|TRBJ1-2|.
TGTGCCAGCAGTACCGGGACAGCCAATGGCTACACCTTC
CASSTGTANGYTF
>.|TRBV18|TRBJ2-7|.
TGTGCCAGCTCAGGCGAGGGGGACGAGCAGTACTTC
CASSGEGDEQYF
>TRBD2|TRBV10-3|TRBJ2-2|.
TGTGCCACCCGGGGGGTGACGAACACCGGGGAGCTGTTTTTT
CATRGVTNTGELFF
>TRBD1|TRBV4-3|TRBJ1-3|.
TGCGCCAGCAGCCCCGGGACAGGGGGTTGGACTGGAAACACCATATATTTT
CASSPGTGGWTGNTIYF
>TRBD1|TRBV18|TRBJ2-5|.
TGTGCCAGCTCACCAAGGGACAGGCAACAAGAGACCCAGTACTTC
CASSPRDRQQETQYF
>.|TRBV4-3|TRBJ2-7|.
TGCGCCAGCAGCCATTCATGCCAGGGGGACTTTTCGCAGTACTTC
CASSHSCQGDFSQYF
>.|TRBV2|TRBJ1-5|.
TGTGCCAGCAGTGGAACAGTTAGCAATCAGCCCCAGCATTTT
CASSGTVSNQPQHF
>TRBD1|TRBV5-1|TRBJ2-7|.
TGCGCCAGCAGCCACTATCCGGGACAGGGTCCCTACGAGCAGTACTTC
CASSHYPGQGPYEQYF
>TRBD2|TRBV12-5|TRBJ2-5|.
TGTGCTAGTGGCCCAGAGCGGGGGACGCAAGAGACCCAGTACTTC
CASGPERGTQETQYF
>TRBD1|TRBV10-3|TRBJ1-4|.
TGTGCCATTCGACAGGGAGAGTCTTTT
CAIRQGESF
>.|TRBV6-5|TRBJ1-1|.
TGTGCCAGCAGGAAACAGGGCGCCACTGAAGCTTTCTTT
CASRKQGATEAFF
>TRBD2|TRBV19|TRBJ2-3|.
TGTGCCAGTAGTATTACTCTAGCGGGGGGGGATACGCAGTATTTT
CASSITLAGGDTQYF
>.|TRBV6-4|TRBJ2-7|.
TGTGCCAGCAGTGAACAGGGTAGCTCCTACGAGCAGTACTTC
CASSEQGSSYEQYF
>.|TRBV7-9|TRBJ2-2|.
TGTGCCAGCAGCTTGATGGGGCGGGGCAAAACCGGGGAGCTGTTTTTT
CASSLMGRGKTGELFF
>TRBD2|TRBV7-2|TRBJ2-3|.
TGTGCCAGCAGCAACGGACTAGCGGGGGATACGCAGTATTTT
CASSNGLAGDTQYF
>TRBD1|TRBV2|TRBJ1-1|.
TGTGCCAGCAACCGAGGACAGGGGAATGAAGCTTTCTTT
CASNRGQGNEAFF
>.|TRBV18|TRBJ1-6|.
TGTGCCAGCTCGTTCAGACAGGCGTATGATAATTCACCCCTCCACTTT
CASSFRQAYDNSPLHF
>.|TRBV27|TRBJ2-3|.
TGTGCCAGCAGTAGGGGCCCGGGCCAACATCGGTATTTT
CASSRGPGQHRYF
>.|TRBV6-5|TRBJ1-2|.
TGTGCCAGCAGCCCCGGAGTCGGCTACACCTTC
CASSPGVGYTF
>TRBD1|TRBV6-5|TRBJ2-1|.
TGTGCCAGCCGGGACAGATCCTACAATGAGCAGTTCTTC
CASRDRSYNEQFF
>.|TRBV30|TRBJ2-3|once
TGTGCCTGGAGTGGACTTATTAGCACAGATACGCAGTATTTT
CAWSGLISTDTQYF
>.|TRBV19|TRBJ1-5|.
TGTGCCAGTAGTATAGATTCGACAGGTAGCCAGCCCCAGCATTTT
CASSIDSTGSQPQHF
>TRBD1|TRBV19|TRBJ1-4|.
TGTGCCAGTAGTAAATGGGACAGCCAGACTAATGAAAAACTGTTTTTT
CASSKWDSQTNEKLFF
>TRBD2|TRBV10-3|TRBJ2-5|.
TGTGCCATCAAAGGGAGCGGGACTGAAGAGACCCAGTACTTC
CAIKGSGTEETQYF
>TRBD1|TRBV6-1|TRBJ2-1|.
TGTGCCAGCAGCCGCGGACAGGGCTCCTACAATGAGCAGTTCTTC
CASSRGQGSYNEQFF
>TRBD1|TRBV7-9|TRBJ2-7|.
TGTGCCAGCAGCTTGGCCCAGGGACAGCTCTACGAGCAGTACTTC
CASSLAQGQLYEQYF
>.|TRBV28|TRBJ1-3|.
TGTGCCAGCAGTTTCCAGGGAACGGGAAACACCATATATTTT
CASSFQGTGNTIYF
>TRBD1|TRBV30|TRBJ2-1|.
TGTGCCTGGAGTCCGACAGGGGCAACAGATGAGCAGTTCTTC
CAWSPTGATDEQFF
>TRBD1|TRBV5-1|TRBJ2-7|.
TGCGCCAGCAGCGTGGACAGGAATTTCTACGAGCAGTACTTC
CASSVDRNFYEQYF
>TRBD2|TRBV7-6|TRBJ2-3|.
TGTGCCAGCAGCCAACCCCTACTAGCGGGGGGGTTGGCAGATACGCAGTATTTT
CASSQPLLAGGLADTQYF
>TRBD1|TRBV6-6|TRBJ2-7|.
TGTGCCACCCAAGCAGGGGGCCCCTACGAGCAGTACTTC
CATQAGGPYEQYF
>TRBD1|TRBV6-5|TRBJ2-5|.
TGTGGCAGTAAGGGGACAGGGGGAAAGGAGACCCAGTACTTC
CGSKGTGGKETQYF
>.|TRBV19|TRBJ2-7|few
TGTGCCAGTAGTTTGGGGGCCCACGAGCAGTACTTC
CASSLGAHEQYF
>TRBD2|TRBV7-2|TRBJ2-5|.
TGTGCCAGCAGCTTAGTTCCGGGACTAGCGGGGGGGCAAGAGACCCAGTACTTC
CASSLVPGLAGGQETQYF
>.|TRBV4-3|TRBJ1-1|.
TGCGCCAGCAGCCAAGACTTAGGGTGGCCGGCGATAGGAGGCATGAGCACTGAAGCTTTCTTT
CASSQDLGWPAIGGMSTEAFF
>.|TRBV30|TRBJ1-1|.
TGTGCCTGGACGCCTGGAGGAAGGACTGAAGCTTTCTTT
CAWTPGGRTEAFF
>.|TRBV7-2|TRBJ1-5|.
TGTGCCAGCAGCCGACAGACAAATTACAATCAGCCCCAGCATTTT
CASSRQTNYNQPQHF
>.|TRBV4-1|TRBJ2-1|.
TGCGCCAGCAGCCAAGGGGAGCTCAGGGGCGCATCCAATGAGCAGTTCTTC
CASSQGELRGASNEQFF
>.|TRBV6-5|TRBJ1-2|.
TGTGCCAGCAGTTACTCGTCGGTCTATGGCTACACCTTC
CASSYSSVYGYTF
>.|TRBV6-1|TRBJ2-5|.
TGTGCCAGCACTTTAGGCGGTGAGACCCAGTACTTC
CASTLGGETQYF
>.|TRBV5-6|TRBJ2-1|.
TGTGCCAGCAGCTACCCAGGACAGAGCTCCTACAATGAGCAGTTCTTC
CASSYPGQSSYNEQFF
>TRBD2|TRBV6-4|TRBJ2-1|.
TGTGCCAGCAGTGAACACTTACTAGCGGGGGGGGTAGGAGAGCAGTTCTTC
CASSEHLLAGGVGEQFF
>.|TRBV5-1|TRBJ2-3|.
TGCGCCAGCTCCGGGGAGGCCCACACAGATACGCAGTATTTT
CASSGEAHTDTQYF
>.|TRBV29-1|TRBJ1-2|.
TGCAGCGTTGTGACCCCCGGTGGCAGGGCGGAATATGGCTACACCTTC
CSVVTPGGRAEYGYTF
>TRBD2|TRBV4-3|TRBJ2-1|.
TGCGCCAGCAGCCAAGATTCGGGGGGCTCCTACAATGAGCAGTTCTTC
CASSQDSGGSYNEQFF
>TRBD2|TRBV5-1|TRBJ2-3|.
TGCGCCAGCAGCCTAGGGACTAGCACCTTCACGCAGTATTTT
CASSLGTSTFTQYF